This TCR beta chain originates from a study of technical replicates of blood from a few donors. Only in-frame clones appear in the TCRdb table, and some are missing; sequencing was by immunoSEQ multiplex PCR. The sample holds 87,000 or so clones, around 90% seen once. Trimming cost V 4 bases and J 5 bases; bases outside gene matches: 9. The CDR3 covers 16 residues. Germline loops: CDR1 SGHRS, CDR2 YFSETQ. This TCR came from a human donor in good health. The specimen was T cells isolated from PBMCs. The chain links TRBV5-1 to TRBJ1-2; 12 nucleotides align to TRBD1. This CDR3 is CASSVGQGAIGYGYTF. CDR3 DNA sequence: TGCGCCAGCAGCGTGGGACAGGGGGCCATAGGATATGGCTACACCTTC. The variable domain in full, with the rest retrieved from reference TRBV5-1 and TRBJ1-2, is KAGVTQTPRYLIKTRGQQVTLSCSPISGHRSVSWYQQTPGQGLQFLFEYFSETQRNKGNFPGRFSGRQFSNSRSEMNVSTLELGDSALYLCASSVGQGAIGYGYTFGSGTRLTVV.